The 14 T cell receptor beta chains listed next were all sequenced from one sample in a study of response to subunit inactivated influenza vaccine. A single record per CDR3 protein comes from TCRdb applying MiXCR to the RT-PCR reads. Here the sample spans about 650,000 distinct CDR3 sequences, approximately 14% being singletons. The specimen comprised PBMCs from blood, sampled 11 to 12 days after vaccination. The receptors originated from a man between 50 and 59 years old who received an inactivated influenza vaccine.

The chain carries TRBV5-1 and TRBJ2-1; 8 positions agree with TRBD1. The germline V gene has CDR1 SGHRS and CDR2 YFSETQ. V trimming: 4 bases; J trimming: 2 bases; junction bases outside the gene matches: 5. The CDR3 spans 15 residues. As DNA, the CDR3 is TGCGCCAGCAGCCGCGGGACAGGAACCTACAATGAGCAGTTCTTC. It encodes CASSRGTGTYNEQFF. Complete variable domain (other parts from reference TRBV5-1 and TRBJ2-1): KAGVTQTPRYLIKTRGQQVTLSCSPISGHRSVSWYQQTPGQGLQFLFEYFSETQRNKGNFPGRFSGRQFSNSRSEMNVSTLELGDSALYLCASSRGTGTYNEQFFGPGTRLTVL.

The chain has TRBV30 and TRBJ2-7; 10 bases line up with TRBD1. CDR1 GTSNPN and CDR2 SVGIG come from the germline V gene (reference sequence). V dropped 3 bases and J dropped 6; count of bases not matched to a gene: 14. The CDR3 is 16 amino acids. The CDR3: CAWSWVYGTGDSEQYF. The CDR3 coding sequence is TGTGCCTGGAGCTGGGTTTACGGGACAGGGGATAGCGAGCAGTACTTC. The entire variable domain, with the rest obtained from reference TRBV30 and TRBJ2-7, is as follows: SQTIHQWPATLVQPVGSPLSLECTVEGTSNPNLYWYRQAAGRGLQLLFYSVGIGQISSEVPQNLSASRPQDRQFILSSKKLLLSDSGFYLCAWSWVYGTGDSEQYFGPGTRLTVT.

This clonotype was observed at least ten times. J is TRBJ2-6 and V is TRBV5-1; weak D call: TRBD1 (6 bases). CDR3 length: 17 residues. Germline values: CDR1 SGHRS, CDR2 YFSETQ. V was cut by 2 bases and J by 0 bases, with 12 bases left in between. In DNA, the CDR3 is TGCGCCAGCAGCTTAGGACAGTCTCTCTCTGGGGCCAACGTCCTGACTTTC. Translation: CASSLGQSLSGANVLTF.

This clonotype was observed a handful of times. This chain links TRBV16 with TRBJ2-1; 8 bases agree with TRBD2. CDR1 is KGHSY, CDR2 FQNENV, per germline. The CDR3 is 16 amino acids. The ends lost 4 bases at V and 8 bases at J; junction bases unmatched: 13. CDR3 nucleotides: TGTGCCAGCAGCCGCATCGGGGGGGGATTCGTCGATGAGCAGTTCTTC. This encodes CASSRIGGGFVDEQFF.

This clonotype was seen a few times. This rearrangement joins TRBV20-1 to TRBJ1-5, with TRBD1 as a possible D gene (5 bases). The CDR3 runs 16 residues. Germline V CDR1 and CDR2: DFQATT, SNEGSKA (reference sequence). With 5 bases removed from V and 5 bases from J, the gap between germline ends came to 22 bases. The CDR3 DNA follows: TGCAGTGCTTTAAAATTTGGGACCCGGGTCGATCAGCCCCAGCATTTT. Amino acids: CSALKFGTRVDQPQHF.

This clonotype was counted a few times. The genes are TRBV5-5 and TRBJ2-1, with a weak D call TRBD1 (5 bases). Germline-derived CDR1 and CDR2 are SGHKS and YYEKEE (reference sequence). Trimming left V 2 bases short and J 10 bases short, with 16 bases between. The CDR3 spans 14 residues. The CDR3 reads CASSFPMEGVEQFF. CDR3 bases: TGTGCCAGCAGCTTTCCCATGGAAGGGGTGGAGCAGTTCTTC.

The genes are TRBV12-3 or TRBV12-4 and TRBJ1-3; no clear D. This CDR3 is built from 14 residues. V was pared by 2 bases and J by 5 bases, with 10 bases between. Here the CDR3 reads CASSLLRVRNTIYF. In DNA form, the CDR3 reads TGTGCCAGCAGTTTACTCCGGGTCAGAAACACCATATATTTT.

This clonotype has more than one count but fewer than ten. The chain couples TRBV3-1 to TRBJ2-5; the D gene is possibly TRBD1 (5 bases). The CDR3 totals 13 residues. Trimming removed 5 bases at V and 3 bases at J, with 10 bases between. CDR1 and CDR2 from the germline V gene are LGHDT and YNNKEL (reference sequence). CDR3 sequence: CASSNTGKETQYF. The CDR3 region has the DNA TGTGCCAGCAGCAATACAGGAAAAGAGACCCAGTACTTC.

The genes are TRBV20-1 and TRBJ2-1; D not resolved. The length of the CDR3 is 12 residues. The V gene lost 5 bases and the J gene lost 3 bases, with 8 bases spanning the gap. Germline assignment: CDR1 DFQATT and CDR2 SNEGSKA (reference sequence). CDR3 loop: CSAGPFYNEQFF. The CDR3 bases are TGCAGTGCTGGGCCTTTCTACAATGAGCAGTTCTTC.

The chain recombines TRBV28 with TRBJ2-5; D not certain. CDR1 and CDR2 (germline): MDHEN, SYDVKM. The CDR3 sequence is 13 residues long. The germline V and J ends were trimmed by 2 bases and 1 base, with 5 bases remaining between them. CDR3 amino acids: CASSLEVQETQYF. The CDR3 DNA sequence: TGTGCCAGCAGTTTAGAGGTCCAAGAGACCCAGTACTTC.

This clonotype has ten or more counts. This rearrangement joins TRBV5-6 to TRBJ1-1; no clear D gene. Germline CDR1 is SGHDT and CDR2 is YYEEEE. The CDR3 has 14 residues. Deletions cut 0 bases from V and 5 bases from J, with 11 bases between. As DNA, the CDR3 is TGTGCCAGCAGCTTGGTTCGCCTGGGGACTGAAGCTTTCTTT. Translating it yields CASSLVRLGTEAFF.

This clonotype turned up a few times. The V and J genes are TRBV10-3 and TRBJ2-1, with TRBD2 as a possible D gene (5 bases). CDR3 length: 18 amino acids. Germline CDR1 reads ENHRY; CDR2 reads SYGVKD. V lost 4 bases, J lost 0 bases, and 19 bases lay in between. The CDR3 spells CAISGRSGQTDSYNEQFF. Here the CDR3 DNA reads TGTGCCATCAGTGGTAGAAGCGGTCAGACCGACTCCTACAATGAGCAGTTCTTC.

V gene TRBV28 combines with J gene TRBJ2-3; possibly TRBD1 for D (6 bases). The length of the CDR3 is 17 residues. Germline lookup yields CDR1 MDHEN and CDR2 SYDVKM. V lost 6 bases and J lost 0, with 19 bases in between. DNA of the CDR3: TGTGCCAGCAGCTACTACCTTGGACAGACAAGCACAGATACGCAGTATTTT. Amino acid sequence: CASSYYLGQTSTDTQYF.

The CDR3 loop reads CASSLSMTDTQYF. DNA of the CDR3: TGTGCCAGCAGCCTTTCTATGACAGATACGCAGTATTTT. The V gene is TRBV7-8, the J gene TRBJ2-3; no reliable D call. Germline V gene data show CDR1 as SGHVS and CDR2 as FQNEAQ. The V end was cut by 5 bases, the J end by 3 bases, with 9 bases between. The CDR3 sequence is 13 residues long.